This TCR beta chain was obtained from a study of blood T cell repertoires in COVID-19. Study overall: Italy, Spain and the United States were the sources of the convalescent and acute COVID-19 samples. PBMCs, B-cell-depleted T cells, or T cells provided the cDNA or gDNA that made up the material.

Authors' methods: Estimated nucleated cell counts came from reference gene primer amplification. Method: immunoSEQ multiplex PCR; TCRdb's copy keeps in-frame clones and lacks some. V and J calls and clone size are given by that table; D and trimming were obtained from the DNA. The data contain some 130,000 clones, about 89% of them seen just once; the ten biggest clones take up about 10%. One Seattle source followed patients from active infection through their disease course. The CDR3 contains 14 residues. The germline gives CDR1 MDHEN, CDR2 SYDVKM. The ends lost 1 base at V and 8 bases at J; junction bases unmatched: 5.

The sequencing sample was made of peripheral blood. This clonotype was sampled from a woman between 70 and 85 years old with COVID-19, enrolled during active disease. J is TRBJ1-2 and V is TRBV28; TRBD1 aligns across 9 bases. CDR3 coding DNA: TGTGCCAGCAGTTTATCGGGACAGGGAAAAGGCTACACCTTC. It codes for CASSLSGQGKGYTF.